This T cell receptor (beta chain) was sequenced in a study of cytomegalovirus exposure and HLA in healthy donors. Whole-study findings and limits: Subsequent analysis revealed that first-cohort TCR clusters tended to co-occur in the 90 to 150 validation repertoires.

Produced via immunoSEQ multiplex PCR; TCRdb's table is partial and in-frame only. The sample consists of roughly 80,000 clones, 85% to 95% of them appearing once. For this clone: Its antigen is undetermined.

The donors were in the roughly 110-subject validation cohort; that cohort was separate from the roughly 660-subject first cohort. Germline CDR1 reads MNHNS; CDR2 reads SASEGT. The CDR3 length is 13 residues. Trimming stripped 7 bases from V and 4 bases from J, with 13 bases between. Sequencing input: PBMCs. The chain is built from TRBV6-1 and TRBJ1-1; D might be TRBD1 (6 bases). This TCR came from a woman under 30 in good health and CMV-seronegative. The CDR3 DNA is TGTGCCAGCAACCCTAGGGGGGGCACTGAAGCTTTCTTT. This codes for CASNPRGGTEAFF.